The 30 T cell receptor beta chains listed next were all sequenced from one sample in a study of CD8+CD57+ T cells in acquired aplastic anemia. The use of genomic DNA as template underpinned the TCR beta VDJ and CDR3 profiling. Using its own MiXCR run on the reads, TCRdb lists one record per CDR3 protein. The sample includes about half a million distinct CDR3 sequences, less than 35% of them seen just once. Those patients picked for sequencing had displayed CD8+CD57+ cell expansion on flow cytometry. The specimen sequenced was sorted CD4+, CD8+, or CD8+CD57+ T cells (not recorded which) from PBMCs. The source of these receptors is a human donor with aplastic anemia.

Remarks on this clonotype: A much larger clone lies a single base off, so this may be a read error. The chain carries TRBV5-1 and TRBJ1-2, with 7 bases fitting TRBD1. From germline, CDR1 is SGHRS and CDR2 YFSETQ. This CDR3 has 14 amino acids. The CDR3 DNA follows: TGCGCCAGCAGTCGGGACAGTCCTAACGATGGCTACACCTTC. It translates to CASSRDSPNDGYTF.

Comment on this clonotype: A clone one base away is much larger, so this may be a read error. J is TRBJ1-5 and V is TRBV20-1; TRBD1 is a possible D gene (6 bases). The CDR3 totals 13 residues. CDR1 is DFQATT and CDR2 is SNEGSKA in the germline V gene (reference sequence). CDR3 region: CGARTTGDQPQHF. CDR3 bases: TGCGGTGCTAGAACGACAGGAGATCAGCCCCAGCATTTT.

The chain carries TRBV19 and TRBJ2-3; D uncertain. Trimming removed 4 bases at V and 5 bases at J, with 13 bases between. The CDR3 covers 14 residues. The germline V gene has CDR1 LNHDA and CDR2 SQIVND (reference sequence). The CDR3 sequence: CASSTQVSGDTQYF. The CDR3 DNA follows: TGTGCCAGTAGTACGCAGGTTAGTGGAGATACGCAGTATTTT.

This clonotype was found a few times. CDR3 nucleotides: TGTGCCAGCAGATATAACGGAGACTCTGGGGCCAACGTCCTGACTTTC. Its protein is CASRYNGDSGANVLTF. The gene calls are TRBV12-3 or TRBV12-4 and TRBJ2-6; no definite D call. V dropped 6 bases and J dropped 0 bases, with 12 bases sitting between them. The CDR3 consists of 16 residues.

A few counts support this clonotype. The DNA of the CDR3 is TGTGCCAGCAGCAACGGATTTAGGACAGCTTCTAACTATGGCTACACCTTC. Translating it yields CASSNGFRTASNYGYTF. V is TRBV4-2 and J is TRBJ1-2, with D possibly matching TRBD1 (6 bases). This CDR3 is 17 amino acids long. Germline loops: CDR1 LGHNA, CDR2 YNFKEQ. Trimming pared 5 bases from V and 0 bases from J, leaving 19 bases between.

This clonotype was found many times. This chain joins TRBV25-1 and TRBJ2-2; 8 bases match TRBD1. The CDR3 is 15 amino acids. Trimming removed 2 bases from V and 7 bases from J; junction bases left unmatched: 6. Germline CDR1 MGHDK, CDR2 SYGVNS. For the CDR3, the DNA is TGTGCCAGCAGTGAACGACAGGGGACCGTCGGGGAGCTGTTTTTT. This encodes CASSERQGTVGELFF.

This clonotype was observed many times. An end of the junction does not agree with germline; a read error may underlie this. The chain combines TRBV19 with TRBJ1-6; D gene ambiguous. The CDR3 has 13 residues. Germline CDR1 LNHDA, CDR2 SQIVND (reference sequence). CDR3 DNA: TGTGCCAGTACTGGGCCTGGCAATTTACCCCTCCACTTT. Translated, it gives CASTGPGNLPLHF. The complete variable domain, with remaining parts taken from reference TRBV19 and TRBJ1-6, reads DGGITQSPKYLFRKEGQNVTLSCEQNLNHDAMYWYRQDPGQGLRLIYYSQIVNDFQKGDIAEGYSVSREKKESFPLTVTSAQKNPTAFYLCASTGPGNLPLHFGNGTRLTVT.

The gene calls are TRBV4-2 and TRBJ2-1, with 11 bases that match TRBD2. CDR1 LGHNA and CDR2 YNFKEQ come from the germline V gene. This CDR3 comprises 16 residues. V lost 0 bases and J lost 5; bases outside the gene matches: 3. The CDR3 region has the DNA TGTGCCAGCAGCCAAGATGAACTAGCGGGGGACAATGAGCAGTTCTTC. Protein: CASSQDELAGDNEQFF.

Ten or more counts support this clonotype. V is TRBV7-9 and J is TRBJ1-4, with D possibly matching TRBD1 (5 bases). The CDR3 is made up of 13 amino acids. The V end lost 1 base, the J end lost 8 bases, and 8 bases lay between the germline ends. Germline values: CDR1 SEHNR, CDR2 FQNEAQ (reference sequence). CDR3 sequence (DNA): TGTGCCAGCAGCTTAGGACAGTACGAAAAACTGTTTTTT. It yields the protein CASSLGQYEKLFF.

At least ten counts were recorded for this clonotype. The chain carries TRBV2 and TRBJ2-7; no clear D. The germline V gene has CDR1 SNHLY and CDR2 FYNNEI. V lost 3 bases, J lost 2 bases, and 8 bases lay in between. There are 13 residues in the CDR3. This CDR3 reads CASSDRFPYEQYF. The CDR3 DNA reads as TGTGCCAGCAGTGACAGGTTCCCCTACGAGCAGTACTTC.

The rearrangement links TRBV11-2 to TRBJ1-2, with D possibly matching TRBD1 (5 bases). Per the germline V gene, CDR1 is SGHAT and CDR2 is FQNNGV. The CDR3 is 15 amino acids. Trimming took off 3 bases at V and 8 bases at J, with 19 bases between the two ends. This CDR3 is CASSFLAGTSGGYTF. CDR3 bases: TGTGCCAGCAGCTTTCTTGCCGGGACTAGCGGGGGCTACACCTTC.

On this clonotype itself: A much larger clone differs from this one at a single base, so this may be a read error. The CDR3 here is CASSVPPGIETFF. The CDR3 DNA follows: TGTGCCAGCAGCGTCCCTCCGGGGATTGAAACTTTCTTT. The chain is built from TRBV7-8 and TRBJ1-1; D ambiguous. The CDR3 loop spans 13 amino acids. Germline-derived CDR1 and CDR2 are SGHVS and FQNEAQ.

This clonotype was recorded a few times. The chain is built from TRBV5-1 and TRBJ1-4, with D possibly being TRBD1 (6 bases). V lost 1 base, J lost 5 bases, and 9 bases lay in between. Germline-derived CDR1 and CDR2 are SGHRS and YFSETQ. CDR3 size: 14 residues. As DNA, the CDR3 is TGCGCCAGCAGCTTGACAGGGTGGAATGAAAAACTGTTTTTT. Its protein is CASSLTGWNEKLFF. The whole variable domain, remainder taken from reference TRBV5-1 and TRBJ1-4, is KAGVTQTPRYLIKTRGQQVTLSCSPISGHRSVSWYQQTPGQGLQFLFEYFSETQRNKGNFPGRFSGRQFSNSRSEMNVSTLELGDSALYLCASSLTGWNEKLFFGSGTQLSVL.

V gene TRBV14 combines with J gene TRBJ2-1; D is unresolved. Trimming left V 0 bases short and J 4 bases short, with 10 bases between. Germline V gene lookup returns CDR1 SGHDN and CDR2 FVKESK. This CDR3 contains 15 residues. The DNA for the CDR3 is TGTGCCAGCAGCCAAGATAAGGGCAGTTACAATGAGCAGTTCTTC. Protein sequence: CASSQDKGSYNEQFF.

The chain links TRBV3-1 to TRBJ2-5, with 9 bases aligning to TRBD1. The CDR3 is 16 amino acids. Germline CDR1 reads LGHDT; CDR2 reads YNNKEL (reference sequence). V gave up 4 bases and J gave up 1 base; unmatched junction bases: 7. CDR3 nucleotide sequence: TGTGCCAGCAGCCCAAGGACAGGGGTCCCCCAAGAGACCCAGTACTTC. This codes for CASSPRTGVPQETQYF.

This chain's CDR3 is CASSSIGGETQYF. The CDR3 DNA reads TGCGCCAGCAGCTCAATCGGGGGGGAGACCCAGTACTTC. This chain joins TRBV5-1 and TRBJ2-5; 7 positions agree with TRBD2. V shed 3 bases, J shed 5 bases, and the junction held 4 bases outside the gene matches. CDR1 SGHRS and CDR2 YFSETQ come from the germline V gene. The CDR3 contains 13 residues.

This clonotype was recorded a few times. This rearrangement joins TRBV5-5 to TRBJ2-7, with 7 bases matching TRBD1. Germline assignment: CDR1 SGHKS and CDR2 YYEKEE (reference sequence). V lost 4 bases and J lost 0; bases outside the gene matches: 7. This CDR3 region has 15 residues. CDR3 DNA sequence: TGTGCCAGCAGCCCCATACAGGGGACCTCCTACGAGCAGTACTTC. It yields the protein CASSPIQGTSYEQYF.

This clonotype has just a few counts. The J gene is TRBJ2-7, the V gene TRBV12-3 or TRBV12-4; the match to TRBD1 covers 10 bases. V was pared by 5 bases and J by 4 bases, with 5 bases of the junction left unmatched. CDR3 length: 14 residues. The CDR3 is CASSKRTGGYEQYF. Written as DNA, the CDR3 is TGTGCCAGCAGTAAAAGGACAGGGGGGTACGAGCAGTACTTC.

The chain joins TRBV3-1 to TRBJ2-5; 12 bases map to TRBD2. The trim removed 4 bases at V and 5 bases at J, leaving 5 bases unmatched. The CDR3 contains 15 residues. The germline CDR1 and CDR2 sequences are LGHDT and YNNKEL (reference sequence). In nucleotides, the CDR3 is TGTGCCAGCAGCCGGCAGCTAGCGGGAGGGGAGACCCAGTACTTC. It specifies CASSRQLAGGETQYF.

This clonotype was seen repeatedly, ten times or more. CDR3 region: CASSLLGENSPLHF. In DNA, the CDR3 is TGTGCCAGCAGCTTACTGGGCGAGAATTCACCCCTCCACTTT. This sequence joins TRBV7-9 and TRBJ1-6; D is uncertain. The V end lost 2 bases, the J end lost 7 bases, and 9 bases lay between the germline ends. The CDR3 runs 14 residues. Germline V gene lookup returns CDR1 SEHNR and CDR2 FQNEAQ (reference sequence).

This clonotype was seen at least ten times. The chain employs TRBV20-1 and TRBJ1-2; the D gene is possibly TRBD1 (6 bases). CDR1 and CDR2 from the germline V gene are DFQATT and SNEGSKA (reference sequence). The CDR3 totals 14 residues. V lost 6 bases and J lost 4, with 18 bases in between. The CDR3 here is CSAAHPGQTYGYTF. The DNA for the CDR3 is TGCAGTGCAGCCCACCCTGGACAGACCTATGGCTACACCTTC.

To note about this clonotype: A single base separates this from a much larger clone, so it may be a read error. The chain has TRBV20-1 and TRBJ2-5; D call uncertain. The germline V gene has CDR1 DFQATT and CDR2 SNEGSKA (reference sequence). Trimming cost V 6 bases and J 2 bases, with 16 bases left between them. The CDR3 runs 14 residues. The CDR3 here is CSAPGAAVQETQYF. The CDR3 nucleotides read TGCAGTGCCCCCGGTGCAGCTGTGCAAGAGACCCAGTACTTC.

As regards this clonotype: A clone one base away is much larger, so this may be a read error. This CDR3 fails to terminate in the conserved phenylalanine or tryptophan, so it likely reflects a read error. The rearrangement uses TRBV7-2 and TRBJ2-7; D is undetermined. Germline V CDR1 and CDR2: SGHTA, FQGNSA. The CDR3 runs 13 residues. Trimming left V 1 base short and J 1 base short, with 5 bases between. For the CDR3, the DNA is TGTGCCAGCAGCTTAGGACATTCCTACGAGCAGTACCTC. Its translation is CASSLGHSYEQYL.

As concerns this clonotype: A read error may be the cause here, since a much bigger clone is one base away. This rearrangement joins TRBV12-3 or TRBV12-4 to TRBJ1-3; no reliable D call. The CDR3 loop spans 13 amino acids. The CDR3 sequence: CASSLAGGSTIYF. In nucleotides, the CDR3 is TGTGCCAGCAGTTTGGCAGGTGGAAGCACCATATATTTT.

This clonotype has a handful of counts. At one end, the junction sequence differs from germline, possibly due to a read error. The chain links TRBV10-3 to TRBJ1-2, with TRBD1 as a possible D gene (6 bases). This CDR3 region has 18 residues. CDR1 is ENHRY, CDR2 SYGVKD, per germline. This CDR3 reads CASSYRPPNGGLTYGYTF. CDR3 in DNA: TGTGCCAGCAGTTACAGACCACCGAATGGGGGGCTTACCTATGGCTACACCTTC.

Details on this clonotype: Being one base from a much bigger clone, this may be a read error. The CDR3 region is CVSSLFNDGYQPQHF. The CDR3 DNA is TGTGTCAGCAGCTTATTCAATGACGGCTATCAGCCCCAGCATTTT. The genes are TRBV7-2 and TRBJ1-5; no clear D. The CDR3 sequence is 15 residues long. CDR1 SGHTA and CDR2 FQGNSA come from the germline V gene.

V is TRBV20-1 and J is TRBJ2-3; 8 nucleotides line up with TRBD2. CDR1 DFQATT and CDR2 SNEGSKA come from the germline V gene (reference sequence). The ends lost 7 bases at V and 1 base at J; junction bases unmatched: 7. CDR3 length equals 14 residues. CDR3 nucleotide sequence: TGCAGTGTCCCCTGGCGGGGGGGCACAGATACGCAGTATTTT. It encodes CSVPWRGGTDTQYF.

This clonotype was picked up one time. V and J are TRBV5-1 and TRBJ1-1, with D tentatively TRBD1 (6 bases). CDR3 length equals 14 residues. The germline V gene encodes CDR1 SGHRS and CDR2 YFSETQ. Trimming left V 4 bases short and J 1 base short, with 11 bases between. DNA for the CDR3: TGCGCCAGCAGCATGGACAGTCAGAACACTGAAGCTTTCTTT. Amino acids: CASSMDSQNTEAFF.

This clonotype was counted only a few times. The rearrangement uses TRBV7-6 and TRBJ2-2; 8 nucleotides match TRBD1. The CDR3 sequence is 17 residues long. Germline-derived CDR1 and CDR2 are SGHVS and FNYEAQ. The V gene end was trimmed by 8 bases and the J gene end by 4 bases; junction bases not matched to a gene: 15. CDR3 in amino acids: CASRYSNGTGGTGELFF. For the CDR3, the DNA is TGTGCCAGCCGGTATTCCAACGGGACAGGAGGCACCGGGGAGCTGTTTTTT. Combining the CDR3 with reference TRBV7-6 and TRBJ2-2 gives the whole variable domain GAGVSQSPRYKVTKRGQDVALRCDPISGHVSLYWYRQALGQGPEFLTYFNYEAQQDKSGLPNDRFSAERPEGSISTLTIQRTEQRDSAMYRCASRYSNGTGGTGELFFGEGSRLTVL.

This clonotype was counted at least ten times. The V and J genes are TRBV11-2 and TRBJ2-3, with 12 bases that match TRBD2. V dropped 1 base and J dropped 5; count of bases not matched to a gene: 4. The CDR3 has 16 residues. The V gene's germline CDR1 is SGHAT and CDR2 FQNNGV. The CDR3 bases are TGTGCCAGCAGCTTAGTGACTAGCGGGGGAAGAGATACGCAGTATTTT. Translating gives CASSLVTSGGRDTQYF.